This TCR beta chain originates from a study of cytomegalovirus exposure and HLA in healthy donors. Study context: Genotyping of roughly 400 donors showed that roughly 80% belonged to the Caucasian-associated ancestry cluster.

Findings and caveats of the study: Highly shared sequence variants in one cluster were likely a sequencing artifact. TRBV6-2, TRBV6-3 and other indistinguishable V segments were excluded.

The ends lost 9 bases at V and 8 bases at J; junction bases unmatched: 13. This CDR3 has 15 amino acids. Germline CDR1 MDHEN, CDR2 SYDVKM. The PCR used 60 Vbeta and 13 Jbeta primers. Clones were sequenced by immunoSEQ multiplex PCR, and TCRdb holds only the in-frame ones, with some missing. The table shows about 180,000 clones, with 70% to 80% occurring only once. This clone was seen just once. Its antigen is not identified. The sample taken for sequencing was PBMCs. The sequence was collected from a male donor in good health and CMV-seronegative. This chain links TRBV28 with TRBJ1-3; 10 bases map to TRBD1. CDR3 in DNA: TGTGCCAGTATGGACAGGGGGGGATTGGAAGACACCATATATTTT. Protein: CASMDRGGLEDTIYF.